The T cell receptor beta chain described here comes from a study of T cell changes during pregnancy in multiple sclerosis. The ends lost 6 bases at V and 4 bases at J; junction bases unmatched: 6. Germline V lookup: CDR1 MNHEY, CDR2 SVGAGI. CDR3 length: 14 residues. Assay used: immunoSEQ multiplex PCR; TCRdb lists only in-frame clones, some missing. The repertoire holds tens of thousands of clones, with 90% as singletons. The chain carries TRBV6-5 and TRBJ1-1, with 9 bases fitting TRBD1. The material was peripheral blood, obtained after pregnancy. The receptor's source is a female donor in good health, enrolled as a control in a pregnancy study. The CDR3 region is CASSPTGGLTEAFF. The CDR3 coding sequence is TGTGCCAGCAGCCCCACAGGGGGCCTCACTGAAGCTTTCTTT.